This paragraph reports one T cell receptor (beta chain). The antigen is undetermined. Over several immunoSEQ plates, each subset's genomic DNA was distributed in even portions. Template for every sorted-subset replicate PCR totaled around 200 ng DNA, tens of thousands of T cell genomes. Original handling: Filtering differed for immunoSEQ, which gave only junction sequences without quality scores. The protocol was immunoSEQ multiplex PCR, while the TCRdb copy is restricted to in-frame clones and leaves out a portion. V and J calls and clone size come straight from that table; D and trimming were deduced from the DNA. The sample yields hundreds of thousands of clones, around 97% seen once. This sample is part of a study of shared clonotypes between healthy human individuals. General study points: On the whole, naive subsets had larger estimated richness than memory subsets had.

The CDR3 contains 15 residues. The V and J ends lost 5 bases and 3 bases respectively, with 11 bases between them. The germline CDR1 and CDR2 sequences are MDHEN and SYDVKM. The origin of this receptor is a woman aged 25-40 years in good health. J is TRBJ2-6 and V is TRBV28, with a tentative D call TRBD1 (5 bases). The sample was naive CD4+ T cells sorted from blood. The subset: CD45RA+ positively selected. CDR3 protein: CASSPPGRGANVLTF. DNA of the CDR3: TGTGCCAGCAGTCCCCCAGGGCGTGGGGCCAACGTCCTGACTTTC.